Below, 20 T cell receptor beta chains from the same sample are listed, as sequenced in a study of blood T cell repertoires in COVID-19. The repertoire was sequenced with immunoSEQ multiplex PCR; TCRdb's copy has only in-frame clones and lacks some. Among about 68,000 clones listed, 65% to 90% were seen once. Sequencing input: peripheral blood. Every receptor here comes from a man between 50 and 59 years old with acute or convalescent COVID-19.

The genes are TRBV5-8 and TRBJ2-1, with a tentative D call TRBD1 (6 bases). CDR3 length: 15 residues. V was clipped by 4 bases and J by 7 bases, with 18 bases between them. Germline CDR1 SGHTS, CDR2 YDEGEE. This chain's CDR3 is CASSVSQGSLNEQFF. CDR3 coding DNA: TGTGCCAGCAGCGTATCCCAGGGGTCTCTAAATGAGCAGTTCTTC.

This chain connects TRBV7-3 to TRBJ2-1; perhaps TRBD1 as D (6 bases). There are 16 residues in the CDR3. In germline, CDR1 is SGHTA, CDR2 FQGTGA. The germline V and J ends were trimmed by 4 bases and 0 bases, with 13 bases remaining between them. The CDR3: CASSSWTADSYNEQFF. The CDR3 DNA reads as TGTGCCAGCAGCTCCTGGACAGCAGACTCCTACAATGAGCAGTTCTTC. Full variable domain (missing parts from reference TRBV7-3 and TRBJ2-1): GAGVSQTPSNKVTEKGKYVELRCDPISGHTALYWYRQSLGQGPEFLIYFQGTGAADDSGLPNDRFFAVRPEGSVSTLKIQRTERGDSAVYLCASSSWTADSYNEQFFGPGTRLTVL.

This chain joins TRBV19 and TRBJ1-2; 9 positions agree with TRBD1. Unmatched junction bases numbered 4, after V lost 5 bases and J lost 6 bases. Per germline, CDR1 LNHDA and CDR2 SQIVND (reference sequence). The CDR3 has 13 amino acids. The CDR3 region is CASSADRGNGYTF. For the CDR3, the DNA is TGTGCCAGTAGTGCGGACAGGGGTAATGGCTACACCTTC.

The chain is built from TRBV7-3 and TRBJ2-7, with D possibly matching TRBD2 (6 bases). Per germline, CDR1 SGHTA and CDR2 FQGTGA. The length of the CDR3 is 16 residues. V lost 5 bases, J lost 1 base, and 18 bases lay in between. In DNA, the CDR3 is TGTGCCAGCAGCCCTCGAAGACCGGGGGTATCCTACGAGCAGTACGTC. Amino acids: CASSPRRPGVSYEQYV.

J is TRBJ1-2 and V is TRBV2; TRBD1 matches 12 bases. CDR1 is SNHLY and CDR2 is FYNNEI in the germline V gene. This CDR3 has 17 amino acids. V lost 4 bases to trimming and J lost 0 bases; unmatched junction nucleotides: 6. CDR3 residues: CASSVKGQGAANYGYTF. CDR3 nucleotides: TGTGCCAGCAGTGTGAAGGGACAGGGGGCGGCTAACTATGGCTACACCTTC.

The CDR3 sequence is CASSYEASGNTIYF. In nucleotides, the CDR3 is TGTGCCAGCAGCTATGAAGCTTCTGGAAACACCATATATTTT. The gene calls are TRBV14 and TRBJ1-3; D is unresolved. Trimming removed 5 bases at V and 1 base at J, with 9 bases between. CDR3 length: 14 residues. Per germline, CDR1 SGHDN and CDR2 FVKESK.

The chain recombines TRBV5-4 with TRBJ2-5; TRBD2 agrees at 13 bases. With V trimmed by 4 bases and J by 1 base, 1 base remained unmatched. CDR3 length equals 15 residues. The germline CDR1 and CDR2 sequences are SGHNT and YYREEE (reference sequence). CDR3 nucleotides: TGTGCCAGCAGCAGGACTAGCGGGGGCCAAGAGACCCAGTACTTC. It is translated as CASSRTSGGQETQYF.

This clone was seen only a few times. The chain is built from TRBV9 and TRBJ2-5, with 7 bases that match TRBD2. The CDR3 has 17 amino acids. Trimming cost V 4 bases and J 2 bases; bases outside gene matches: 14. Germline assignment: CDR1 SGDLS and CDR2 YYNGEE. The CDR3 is CASSPSQRGGEQETQYF. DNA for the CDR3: TGTGCCAGCAGCCCTAGTCAGCGCGGGGGTGAACAAGAGACCCAGTACTTC.

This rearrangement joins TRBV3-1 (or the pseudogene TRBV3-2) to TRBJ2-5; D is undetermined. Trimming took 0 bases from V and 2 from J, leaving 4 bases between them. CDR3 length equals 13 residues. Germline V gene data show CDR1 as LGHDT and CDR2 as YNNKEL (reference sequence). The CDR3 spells CASSQDPQETQYF. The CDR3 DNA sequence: TGTGCCAGCAGCCAAGATCCTCAAGAGACCCAGTACTTC.

The CDR3 protein is CASLAGQGLGYTF. In nucleotides, the CDR3 is TGTGCCAGCTTAGCGGGACAGGGGTTGGGGTACACCTTC. The chain joins TRBV6-4 to TRBJ1-2, with 10 nucleotides matching TRBD1. Trimming removed 8 bases from V and 11 bases from J; junction bases left unmatched: 11. The CDR3 covers 13 residues. Germline V gene lookup returns CDR1 MRHNA and CDR2 SNTAGT.

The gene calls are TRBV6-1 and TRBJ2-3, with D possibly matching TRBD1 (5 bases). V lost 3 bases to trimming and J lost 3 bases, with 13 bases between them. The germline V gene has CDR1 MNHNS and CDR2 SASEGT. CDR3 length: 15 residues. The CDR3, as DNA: TGTGCCAGCAGTGATAGGGGTGCAAGGACAGATACGCAGTATTTT. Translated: CASSDRGARTDTQYF.

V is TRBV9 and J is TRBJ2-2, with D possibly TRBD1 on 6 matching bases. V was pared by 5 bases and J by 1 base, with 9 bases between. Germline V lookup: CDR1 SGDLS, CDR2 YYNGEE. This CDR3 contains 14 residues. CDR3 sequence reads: CASSWGQNTGELFF. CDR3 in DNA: TGTGCCAGCAGTTGGGGACAGAACACCGGGGAGCTGTTTTTT.

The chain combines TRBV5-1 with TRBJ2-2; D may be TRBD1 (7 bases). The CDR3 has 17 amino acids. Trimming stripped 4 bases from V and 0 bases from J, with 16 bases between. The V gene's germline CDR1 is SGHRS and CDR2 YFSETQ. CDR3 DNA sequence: TGCGCCAGCAGCGTAACTGCGGGGACAGCGAACACCGGGGAGCTGTTTTTT. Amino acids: CASSVTAGTANTGELFF.

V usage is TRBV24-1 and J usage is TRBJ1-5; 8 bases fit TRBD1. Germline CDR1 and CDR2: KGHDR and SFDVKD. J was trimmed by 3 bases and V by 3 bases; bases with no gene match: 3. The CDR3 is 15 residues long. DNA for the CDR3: TGTGCCACCAGTGATGAGGACAGGGCCAATCAGCCCCAGCATTTT. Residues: CATSDEDRANQPQHF.

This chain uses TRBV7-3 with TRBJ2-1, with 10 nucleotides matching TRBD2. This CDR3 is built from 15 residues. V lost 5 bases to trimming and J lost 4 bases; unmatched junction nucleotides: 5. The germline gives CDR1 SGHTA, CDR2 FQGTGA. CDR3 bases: TGTGCCAGCAGCAGCGGACTAGCGGTTTACAATGAGCAGTTCTTC. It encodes CASSSGLAVYNEQFF. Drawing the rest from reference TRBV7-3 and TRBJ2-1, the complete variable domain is GAGVSQTPSNKVTEKGKYVELRCDPISGHTALYWYRQSLGQGPEFLIYFQGTGAADDSGLPNDRFFAVRPEGSVSTLKIQRTERGDSAVYLCASSSGLAVYNEQFFGPGTRLTVL.

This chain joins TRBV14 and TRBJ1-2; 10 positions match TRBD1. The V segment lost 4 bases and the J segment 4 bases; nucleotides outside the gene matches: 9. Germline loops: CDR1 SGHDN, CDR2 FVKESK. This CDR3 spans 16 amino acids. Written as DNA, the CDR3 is TGTGCCAGCAGCCGCTGGACCGGGACAGGGGTCTATGGCTACACCTTC. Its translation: CASSRWTGTGVYGYTF.

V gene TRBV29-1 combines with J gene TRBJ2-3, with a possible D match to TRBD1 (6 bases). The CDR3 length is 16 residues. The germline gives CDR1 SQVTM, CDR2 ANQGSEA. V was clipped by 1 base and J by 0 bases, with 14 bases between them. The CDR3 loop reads CSVEGGRGGSTDTQYF. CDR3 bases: TGCAGCGTTGAAGGGGGCAGGGGCGGAAGCACAGATACGCAGTATTTT.

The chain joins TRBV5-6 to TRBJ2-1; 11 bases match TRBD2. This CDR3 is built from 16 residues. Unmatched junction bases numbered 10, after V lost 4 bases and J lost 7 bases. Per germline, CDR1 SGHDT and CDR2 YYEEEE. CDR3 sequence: CASSDIAGGPKNEQFF. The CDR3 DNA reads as TGTGCCAGCAGCGATATAGCGGGGGGGCCGAAAAATGAGCAGTTCTTC.

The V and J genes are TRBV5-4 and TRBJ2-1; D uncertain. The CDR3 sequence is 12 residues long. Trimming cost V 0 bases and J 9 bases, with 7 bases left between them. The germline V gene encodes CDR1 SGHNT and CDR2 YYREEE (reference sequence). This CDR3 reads CASSLGGSEQFF. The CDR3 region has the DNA TGTGCCAGCAGCTTGGGAGGTTCTGAGCAGTTCTTC.

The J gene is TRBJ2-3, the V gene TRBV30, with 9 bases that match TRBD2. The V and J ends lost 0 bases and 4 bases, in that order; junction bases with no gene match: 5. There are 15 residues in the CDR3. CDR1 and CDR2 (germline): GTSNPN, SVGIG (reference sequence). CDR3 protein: CAWSVPSGGPDTQYF. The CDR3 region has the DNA TGTGCCTGGAGTGTACCGAGCGGGGGGCCAGATACGCAGTATTTT.